This TCR beta chain was captured in a study of beta chain features in type 1 diabetes. The overall study: Patients looked much like healthy donors when it came to age, gender and cell yields.

Sorting with CD45RO/CCR7/CD25/CD127/CD95/CD27 yielded naive, central memory, regulatory and stem-like memory CD4+ cells. This clone occurred a few times. What it binds is unknown. V lost 4 bases to trimming and J lost 4 bases; unmatched junction nucleotides: 1. The germline gives CDR1 MNHNY, CDR2 SVGAGI (reference sequence). This CDR3 comprises 12 residues. Expressed TCRB transcripts were sequenced because the entire RNA isolate underwent reverse transcription. Sequencing was performed with immunoSEQ multiplex PCR; in TCRdb, only in-frame clones are kept and a portion is missing. Of some 160,000 clones listed, around 9.7% were seen once; the top ten hold around 0.64%. Study-wide findings and caveats: Type 1 diabetes patients had moderately but significantly shorter TCRB CDR3s in all four CD4+ subsets. Still unanswered here is whether HLA type influences TCRB rearrangement.

The origin of this receptor is a woman between 25 and 40 years old with type 1 diabetes. The V call is TRBV6-6, the J call TRBJ2-7, with TRBD1 matching 7 bases. The sample comprised central memory CD4+ T cells from blood. The CDR3 here is CASSLQGYEQYF. DNA of the CDR3: TGTGCCAGCAGTTTACAGGGGTACGAGCAGTACTTC.